The next 29 T cell receptor beta chains were all read from a single sample in a study of radiotherapy plus CTLA-4 blockade in lung cancer. Method: immunoSEQ multiplex PCR; TCRdb's copy keeps in-frame clones and lacks some. Of approximately 41,000 clones in the sample, approximately 68% are singletons; the top ten hold approximately 9.9%. Source: peripheral blood, taken from a patient treated with radiotherapy plus ipilimumab. The receptor set was obtained from a human donor with non-small cell lung cancer who had stable disease on radiotherapy plus ipilimumab.

The J gene is TRBJ2-7, the V gene TRBV5-5, with TRBD1 matching 7 bases. The CDR3 spans 13 residues. Trimming cost V 3 bases and J 6 bases; bases outside gene matches: 6. CDR1 is SGHKS and CDR2 is YYEKEE in the germline V gene (reference sequence). The CDR3 DNA reads as TGTGCCAGCAGCTCAAGGGGGCGAGGCGAGCAGTACTTC. Translated, it gives CASSSRGRGEQYF.

This rearrangement joins TRBV11-3 to TRBJ2-1, with 8 nucleotides matching TRBD2. With 1 base clipped from V and 9 bases from J, the junction kept 8 bases outside the gene matches. The CDR3 loop spans 15 amino acids. Germline V gives CDR1 SGHNT, CDR2 YENEEA. In DNA, the CDR3 is TGTGCCAGCAGCTTAGGCGGGGGGTTCTCTGGTGAGCAGTTCTTC. Protein sequence: CASSLGGGFSGEQFF. The variable domain in full, with the rest retrieved from reference TRBV11-3 and TRBJ2-1, is EAGVVQSPRYKIIEKKQPVAFWCNPISGHNTLYWYLQNLGQGPELLIRYENEEAVDDSQLPKDRFSAERLKGVDSTLKIQPAELGDSAVYLCASSLGGGFSGEQFFGPGTRLTVL.

V is TRBV7-3 and J is TRBJ1-1; D may be TRBD1 (6 bases). V was trimmed by 5 bases and J by 4 bases, leaving 11 bases between them. The CDR3 length is 13 residues. Per the germline V gene, CDR1 is SGHTA and CDR2 is FQGTGA. DNA of the CDR3: TGTGCCAGCAGCAATACAGGGAGCACTGAAGCTTTCTTT. It specifies CASSNTGSTEAFF.

Only a few counts were recorded for this clone. J is TRBJ2-1 and V is TRBV5-1, with TRBD1 as a possible D gene (6 bases). Germline lookup yields CDR1 SGHRS and CDR2 YFSETQ. The germline V and J ends were trimmed by 4 bases and 1 base, with 12 bases remaining between them. This CDR3 contains 15 residues. CDR3 sequence: CASSQQGFSYNEQFF. The DNA of the CDR3 is TGCGCCAGCAGCCAACAGGGTTTTTCCTACAATGAGCAGTTCTTC. Full variable domain (missing parts from reference TRBV5-1 and TRBJ2-1): KAGVTQTPRYLIKTRGQQVTLSCSPISGHRSVSWYQQTPGQGLQFLFEYFSETQRNKGNFPGRFSGRQFSNSRSEMNVSTLELGDSALYLCASSQQGFSYNEQFFGPGTRLTVL.

The V gene is TRBV5-4, the J gene TRBJ1-5; D unclear. V was cut by 4 bases and J by 4 bases, with 6 bases left in between. This CDR3 has 12 amino acids. CDR1 and CDR2 from the germline V gene are SGHNT and YYREEE (reference sequence). The CDR3 loop reads CASSIRNQPQHF. The CDR3 DNA is TGTGCCAGCAGCATCAGGAATCAGCCCCAGCATTTT.

The chain joins TRBV4-1 to TRBJ2-1, with D possibly matching TRBD2 (5 bases). The CDR3 totals 14 residues. Germline CDR1 is MGHRA and CDR2 is YSYEKL. V was shortened by 3 bases and J by 12 bases, with 18 bases between the two germline ends. The CDR3 protein is CASSQAPGKRGQFF. For the CDR3, the DNA is TGCGCCAGCAGCCAGGCCCCCGGGAAGCGTGGGCAGTTCTTC.

There are a few counts of this clone. V and J are TRBV18 and TRBJ1-2; 7 bases are shared with TRBD1. Per the germline V gene, CDR1 is KGHSH and CDR2 is LQKENI. The CDR3 loop spans 18 amino acids. With 3 bases clipped from V and 2 bases from J, the junction kept 15 bases outside the gene matches. CDR3 in amino acids: CASSPSSTTGVLNYGYTF. CDR3 in DNA: TGTGCCAGCTCACCGAGCTCGACCACAGGGGTCCTGAACTATGGCTACACCTTC.

This clone came up a few times. The chain combines TRBV9 with TRBJ1-6; no firm D call. Between the trimmed V and J ends, which lost 4 bases and 3 bases, there was a span of 8 bases. This CDR3 is built from 14 residues. CDR1 is SGDLS and CDR2 is YYNGEE in the germline V gene. The CDR3 DNA sequence: TGTGCCAGCAGCCCCCACATCTATAATTCACCCCTCCACTTT. Residues: CASSPHIYNSPLHF.

The V and J genes are TRBV6-5 and TRBJ1-3; a weak D match, TRBD1 (5 bases). CDR3 length: 15 residues. V was clipped by 2 bases and J by 0 bases, with 8 bases between them. The germline CDR1 and CDR2 sequences are MNHEY and SVGAGI. CDR3 coding DNA: TGTGCCAGCAGTTACGACAGAAGCTCTGGAAACACCATATATTTT. Encoded protein: CASSYDRSSGNTIYF.

This clone occurred once. V usage is TRBV4-2 and J usage is TRBJ2-5; 9 bases match TRBD2. V was pared by 6 bases and J by 2 bases, with 4 bases of the junction left unmatched. In germline, CDR1 is LGHNA, CDR2 YNFKEQ. The CDR3 loop spans 14 amino acids. CDR3 loop: CASRQLAGQETQYF. The DNA of the CDR3 is TGTGCCAGCAGACAGCTAGCGGGGCAAGAGACCCAGTACTTC.

J is TRBJ2-5 and V is TRBV7-2, with TRBD1 matching 7 bases. CDR1 and CDR2 (germline): SGHTA, FQGNSA. There are 13 residues in the CDR3. Trimming cost V 3 bases and J 5 bases; bases outside gene matches: 3. CDR3 in amino acids: CASSLTGLETQYF. CDR3 DNA sequence: TGTGCCAGCAGCTTGACAGGGTTGGAGACCCAGTACTTC. The whole variable domain, filled in from reference TRBV7-2 and TRBJ2-5, reads GAGVSQSPSNKVTEKGKDVELRCDPISGHTALYWYRQSLGQGLEFLIYFQGNSAPDKSGLPSDRFSAERTGGSVSTLTIQRTQQEDSAVYLCASSLTGLETQYFGPGTRLLVL.

Details on this clone: The sample has other DNA sequences that encode this CDR3 too. V usage is TRBV18 and J usage is TRBJ1-5; 10 bases align to TRBD1. CDR3 length: 15 amino acids. V trimming: 3 bases; J trimming: 4 bases; junction bases outside the gene matches: 3. Germline V lookup: CDR1 KGHSH, CDR2 LQKENI. In DNA form, the CDR3 reads TGTGCCAGCTCACCGGACAGGGGGGGGAATCAGCCCCAGCATTTT. Translated: CASSPDRGGNQPQHF. The entire variable domain, with the rest obtained from reference TRBV18 and TRBJ1-5, is as follows: NAGVMQNPRHLVRRRGQEARLRCSPMKGHSHVYWYRQLPEEGLKFMVYLQKENIIDESGMPKERFSAEFPKEGPSILRIQQVVRGDSAAYFCASSPDRGGNQPQHFGDGTRLSIL.

This clone has a handful of counts. The genes are TRBV2 and TRBJ2-7; 9 bases are shared with TRBD1. V lost 4 bases, J lost 0 bases, and 4 bases stayed unmatched. In germline, CDR1 is SNHLY, CDR2 FYNNEI. CDR3 length: 15 residues. The CDR3 sequence is CASSAGTGSSYEQYF. The CDR3 DNA sequence: TGTGCCAGCAGTGCGGGGACAGGGAGCTCCTACGAGCAGTACTTC.

The chain joins TRBV6-5 to TRBJ2-5; TRBD2 is a possible D gene (6 bases). CDR1 and CDR2 from the germline V gene are MNHEY and SVGAGI. The V gene lost 2 bases and the J gene lost 4 bases, with 17 bases spanning the gap. This CDR3 has 16 amino acids. CDR3 residues: CASSYGQWVGGETQYF. For the CDR3, the DNA is TGTGCCAGCAGTTACGGCCAGTGGGTGGGGGGAGAGACCCAGTACTTC.

The chain employs TRBV11-2 and TRBJ1-2; tentative D call: TRBD1 (5 bases). V was clipped by 0 bases and J by 7 bases, with 15 bases between them. Germline CDR1 and CDR2: SGHAT and FQNNGV. This CDR3 is 15 amino acids long. This CDR3 reads CASSLDGGRGGGYTF. The CDR3 coding sequence is TGTGCCAGCAGCTTAGATGGCGGTAGGGGCGGTGGCTACACCTTC.

The table lists this clone with a few counts. The chain is built from TRBV6-5 and TRBJ1-2; D not resolved. Germline V gene data show CDR1 as MNHEY and CDR2 as SVGAGI. The CDR3 has 15 residues. The germline V and J ends were trimmed by 5 bases and 4 bases, with 17 bases remaining between them. The CDR3 nucleotides are TGTGCCAGCAGTCCTCCCAATTTTGTCGGCTATGGCTACACCTTC. This sequence encodes CASSPPNFVGYGYTF.

This chain links TRBV2 with TRBJ2-7; 7 nucleotides match TRBD1. Germline values: CDR1 SNHLY, CDR2 FYNNEI. J lost 2 bases, V lost 6 bases, and 7 bases had no gene match. The CDR3 loop spans 14 amino acids. CDR3 coding DNA: TGTGCCAGCAGAGCTCGACAGGGACCCTACGAGCAGTACTTC. Translation: CASRARQGPYEQYF.

Here the CDR3 DNA reads TGTGCCAGCAGCGAGACGGGGGATGAAAAACTGTTTTTT. This encodes CASSETGDEKLFF. This rearrangement joins TRBV9 to TRBJ1-4, with D tentatively TRBD1 (5 bases). This CDR3 region has 13 residues. Germline V lookup: CDR1 SGDLS, CDR2 YYNGEE. Trimming left V 3 bases short and J 6 bases short, with 9 bases between.

In this sample, this clone turned up a few times. V and J are TRBV30 and TRBJ2-7, with 7 bases that match TRBD2. The CDR3 is made up of 13 amino acids. Germline V lookup: CDR1 GTSNPN, CDR2 SVGIG (reference sequence). J lost 5 bases, V lost 5 bases, and 9 bases had no gene match. CDR3: CAWGGDHRHEQYF. In DNA form, the CDR3 reads TGTGCCTGGGGGGGGGACCACCGCCACGAGCAGTACTTC.

V usage is TRBV5-1 and J usage is TRBJ2-2; D gene uncertain. V was clipped by 0 bases and J by 1 base, with 4 bases between them. CDR1 is SGHRS and CDR2 is YFSETQ in the germline V gene. CDR3 length: 14 residues. CDR3: CASSLGVNTGELFF. As DNA, the CDR3 is TGCGCCAGCAGCTTGGGCGTGAACACCGGGGAGCTGTTTTTT.

The chain combines TRBV4-3 with TRBJ1-4; D is unclear. Trimming took off 4 bases at V and 8 bases at J, with 20 bases between the two ends. CDR1 is LGHNA, CDR2 YSLEER, per germline. The CDR3 contains 16 residues. As DNA, the CDR3 is TGCGCCAGCAGCCCGGGTCGCCAACCGTCTAGGGAAAAACTGTTTTTT. This translates into CASSPGRQPSREKLFF.

The chain recombines TRBV21-1 with TRBJ1-4; the table's D call TRBD1 went unverified against the DNA. TRBV21-1 has pseudogene status. This CDR3 has 15 amino acids. CDR3 sequence reads: CASSKVAATNEKLFF. CDR3 DNA: TGTGCCAGCAGCAAAGTGGCTGCAACTAATGAAAAACTGTTTTTT.

The J gene is TRBJ2-2, the V gene TRBV6-5, with 9 positions matching TRBD1. From germline, CDR1 is MNHEY and CDR2 SVGAGI. The CDR3 runs to 13 residues. The V and J ends lost 8 bases and 7 bases, in that order; junction bases with no gene match: 5. In DNA form, the CDR3 reads TGTGCCAGCGGGACAGGGCGTAACGGGGAGCTGTTTTTT. Translated, it gives CASGTGRNGELFF.

The V and J genes are TRBV18 and TRBJ2-2, with D possibly being TRBD2 (5 bases). This CDR3 spans 16 amino acids. Germline CDR1 KGHSH, CDR2 LQKENI. Trimming removed 2 bases from V and 3 bases from J, with 13 bases in between. The CDR3 sequence: CASSPAGMGYTGELFF. CDR3 bases: TGTGCCAGCTCACCAGCCGGGATGGGGTACACCGGGGAGCTGTTTTTT.

The genes are TRBV7-2 and TRBJ2-7; D is undetermined. V gave up 1 base and J gave up 4 bases, with 14 bases separating them. Germline CDR1 SGHTA, CDR2 FQGNSA. CDR3 size: 15 residues. The DNA for the CDR3 is TGTGCCAGCAGCTTAGAGGTAGTAGCCGGATACGAGCAGTACTTC. Translated, it gives CASSLEVVAGYEQYF. Full variable domain (rest looked up from reference TRBV7-2 and TRBJ2-7): GAGVSQSPSNKVTEKGKDVELRCDPISGHTALYWYRQSLGQGLEFLIYFQGNSAPDKSGLPSDRFSAERTGGSVSTLTIQRTQQEDSAVYLCASSLEVVAGYEQYFGPGTRLTVT.

The V call is TRBV15, the J call TRBJ1-6, with 10 bases matching TRBD1. The CDR3 totals 15 residues. With V trimmed by 5 bases and J by 10 bases, 8 bases remained unmatched. Per the germline V gene, CDR1 is LNHNV and CDR2 is YYDKDF (reference sequence). The CDR3 spells CATSPRDRGGSPLHF. The CDR3 DNA reads as TGTGCCACCAGCCCGCGGGACAGGGGAGGATCACCCCTCCACTTT.

The chain has TRBV27 and TRBJ1-5; 8 bases are shared with TRBD1. J lost 2 bases, V lost 8 bases, and 8 bases had no gene match. From germline, CDR1 is MNHEY and CDR2 SMNVEV (reference sequence). The CDR3 length is 15 residues. CDR3: CASGPDRVGNQPQHF. CDR3 in DNA: TGTGCCAGCGGCCCGGACAGGGTGGGCAATCAGCCCCAGCATTTT.

V is TRBV11-2 and J is TRBJ2-7; TRBD1 might be the D (5 bases). V was trimmed by 4 bases and J by 7 bases, leaving 17 bases between them. The CDR3 contains 14 residues. Germline-derived CDR1 and CDR2 are SGHAT and FQNNGV. The CDR3: CASSYDRGVREQYF. DNA of the CDR3: TGTGCCAGCAGCTACGACAGAGGCGTAAGAGAGCAGTACTTC.

This chain's CDR3 is CASSRKGVGLGVGAFF. Written as DNA, the CDR3 is TGTGCCAGTAGTCGTAAGGGAGTTGGATTAGGCGTTGGCGCTTTCTTT. The J gene is TRBJ1-1, the V gene TRBV19; no clear D. From germline, CDR1 is LNHDA and CDR2 SQIVND (reference sequence). The CDR3 sequence is 16 residues long. Between the trimmed V and J ends, which lost 5 bases and 11 bases, there was a span of 27 bases.